The clone carrying this TCR beta chain was found many times. The antigen is not known. Points from the study as a whole: Tumor memory CD4+ T cell TCR gene usage was found to cluster with blood and lymph node memory CD4+ cells and with lymph node naive CD4+ cells. The larger cohort examined one V-J beta rearrangement, not whole repertoires.

Full-length variable regions came from constant-region reverse primers plus semi-nested Nested Universal Primer A PCR. One entry per CDR3 protein results from TCRdb running MiXCR on the 5' RACE reads. The sample includes approximately 58,000 distinct CDR3 sequences, 26% seen only once; the top ten take 2% to 2.5%. Germline lookup yields CDR1 SGHRS and CDR2 YFSETQ. Trimming at V came to 4 bases and at J to 1 base, leaving 7 bases not matched to a gene. The CDR3 covers 16 residues. Tregs were sorted as CD4+CD25+CD127-/low cells. The sample taken for sequencing was tumor-infiltrating Tregs sorted from the breast tumor. The TCR was taken from a female donor with breast cancer. The V and J genes are TRBV5-1 and TRBJ2-1; TRBD2 matches 8 bases. CDR3 amino acids: CASSLSGDPSYNEQFF. The CDR3 DNA reads TGCGCCAGCAGCCTTAGCGGGGATCCGTCCTACAATGAGCAGTTCTTC. The variable domain in full, with the rest retrieved from reference TRBV5-1 and TRBJ2-1, is KAGVTQTPRYLIKTRGQQVTLSCSPISGHRSVSWYQQTPGQGLQFLFEYFSETQRNKGNFPGRFSGRQFSNSRSEMNVSTLELGDSALYLCASSLSGDPSYNEQFFGPGTRLTVL.